These T cell receptor beta chains were read from a single sample in a study of CD8 T cells in Susac syndrome. From the immunoSEQ multiplex PCR reads, TCRdb called clonotypes with MiXCR, one entry per CDR3 protein. The repertoire holds roughly 150,000 distinct CDR3 sequences, around 95% seen once, with less than 0.085% in the top ten. Sample: CD4+ T cells from PBMCs. Receptors originate from a human donor with Susac syndrome. CDR3s include the opening cysteine and the closing phenylalanine or tryptophan. The order of the fields is D gene, J gene, clone size, V gene, CDR3 protein, CDR3 DNA. D genes are given only for firm matches. Expanded clones get a size class; other rows say once, few or many, or leave the size out.

d_gene: -
j_gene: TRBJ2-1
abundance: -
v_gene: TRBV15
CDR3aa: CATSRRSGSEMRQFF
CDR3nt: TGTGCCACCAGCAGGAGGTCGGGGTCGGAAATGCGGCAGTTCTTC

d_gene: -
j_gene: TRBJ2-7
abundance: -
v_gene: TRBV12-3/TRBV12-4
CDR3aa: CASTSRGDSFYEQYF
CDR3nt: TGTGCCAGCACCTCTAGGGGGGACAGCTTCTACGAGCAGTACTTC

d_gene: -
j_gene: TRBJ2-1
abundance: -
v_gene: TRBV12-2
CDR3aa: CASRLRDRVPLQFF
CDR3nt: TGTGCAAGTCGCTTGCGGGACAGGGTCCCTCTGCAGTTCTTC

d_gene: -
j_gene: TRBJ2-6
abundance: once
v_gene: TRBV5-1
CDR3aa: CASSLGQGNSGANVLTF
CDR3nt: TGCGCCAGCAGCTTGGGCCAGGGGAACTCTGGGGCCAACGTCCTGACTTTC

d_gene: -
j_gene: TRBJ2-1
abundance: -
v_gene: TRBV24-1
CDR3aa: CATSEPGLINEQFF
CDR3nt: TGTGCCACCAGTGAACCGGGACTCATCAATGAGCAGTTCTTC

d_gene: TRBD2
j_gene: TRBJ2-1
abundance: -
v_gene: TRBV6-4
CDR3aa: CAIGGTSGRHEQFF
CDR3nt: TGTGCCATCGGGGGGACTAGCGGGAGGCATGAGCAGTTCTTC

d_gene: TRBD2
j_gene: TRBJ2-7
abundance: -
v_gene: TRBV23-1
CDR3aa: CASSPHKREMYF
CDR3nt: TGCGCCAGCAGTCCTCACAAGCGGGAGATGTACTTC

d_gene: -
j_gene: TRBJ1-4
abundance: -
v_gene: TRBV5-6
CDR3aa: CASSLTKGEKRKGKLFF
CDR3nt: TGTGCCAGCAGCTTGACTAAAGGGGAGAAAAGGAAAGGAAAACTGTTTTTT

d_gene: TRBD2
j_gene: TRBJ2-1
abundance: -
v_gene: TRBV5-6
CDR3aa: CASSYYPGLASNEQFF
CDR3nt: TGTGCCAGCAGCTACTACCCGGGACTAGCGTCCAATGAGCAGTTCTTC

d_gene: -
j_gene: TRBJ2-5
abundance: -
v_gene: TRBV24-1
CDR3aa: CATSDLETQYF
CDR3nt: TGTGCCACCAGTGATTTGGAGACCCAGTACTTC

d_gene: -
j_gene: TRBJ2-1
abundance: -
v_gene: TRBV4-1
CDR3aa: CASSQPGQRPYNEQFF
CDR3nt: TGCGCCAGCAGCCAGCCTGGTCAGAGGCCTTACAATGAGCAGTTCTTC

d_gene: TRBD1
j_gene: TRBJ1-6
abundance: -
v_gene: TRBV3-1
CDR3aa: CASSLGQGTNSPLHF
CDR3nt: TGTGCCAGCAGCCTAGGACAGGGGACTAATTCACCCCTCCACTTT

d_gene: -
j_gene: TRBJ2-3
abundance: -
v_gene: TRBV3-1
CDR3aa: CASGTDTQYF
CDR3nt: TGTGCCAGCGGCACAGATACGCAGTATTTT

d_gene: TRBD2
j_gene: TRBJ2-7
abundance: -
v_gene: TRBV20-1
CDR3aa: CSAGLAGGTYEQYF
CDR3nt: TGCAGTGCTGGACTAGCGGGGGGAACCTACGAGCAGTACTTC

d_gene: TRBD2
j_gene: TRBJ2-7
abundance: once
v_gene: TRBV20-1
CDR3aa: CSATGLAGLQYF
CDR3nt: TGCAGTGCAACGGGACTAGCGGGTCTGCAGTACTTC

d_gene: -
j_gene: TRBJ2-7
abundance: -
v_gene: TRBV6-6
CDR3aa: CASSYTGYEQYF
CDR3nt: TGTGCCAGCAGTTACACGGGTTACGAGCAGTACTTC

d_gene: -
j_gene: TRBJ1-1
abundance: -
v_gene: TRBV3-1
CDR3aa: CASSQAGGVRGIFF
CDR3nt: TGTGCCAGCAGCCAAGCTGGTGGGGTCCGAGGGATCTTCTTT

d_gene: -
j_gene: TRBJ1-3
abundance: -
v_gene: TRBV29-1
CDR3aa: CSVENSGNTIYF
CDR3nt: TGCAGCGTTGAGAACTCTGGAAACACCATATATTTT

d_gene: -
j_gene: TRBJ1-2
abundance: -
v_gene: TRBV13
CDR3aa: CASSTDSYYGYTF
CDR3nt: TGTGCCAGCAGCACGGACAGCTACTATGGCTACACCTTC

d_gene: -
j_gene: TRBJ1-2
abundance: -
v_gene: TRBV29-1
CDR3aa: CSVGFPNYGYTF
CDR3nt: TGCAGCGTTGGTTTCCCTAACTATGGCTACACCTTC

d_gene: TRBD2
j_gene: TRBJ2-3
abundance: once
v_gene: TRBV12-3/TRBV12-4
CDR3aa: CASSPRSSGKDTQYF
CDR3nt: TGTGCCAGCAGCCCCCGTAGTAGCGGGAAGGATACGCAGTATTTT

d_gene: TRBD2
j_gene: TRBJ2-1
abundance: -
v_gene: TRBV4-2
CDR3aa: CASSPTSGGGGNEQFF
CDR3nt: TGTGCCAGCAGCCCGACTAGCGGGGGTGGTGGGAATGAGCAGTTCTTC

d_gene: -
j_gene: TRBJ2-3
abundance: -
v_gene: TRBV11-2
CDR3aa: CASSLISAGTDTQYF
CDR3nt: TGTGCCAGCAGCTTAATCTCGGCAGGGACAGATACGCAGTATTTT

d_gene: TRBD1
j_gene: TRBJ2-7
abundance: -
v_gene: TRBV20-1
CDR3aa: CSATGQGNPEQYF
CDR3nt: TGCAGTGCTACTGGACAGGGTAATCCTGAGCAGTACTTC

d_gene: -
j_gene: TRBJ1-2
abundance: -
v_gene: TRBV15
CDR3aa: CATSRDSTVNGYTF
CDR3nt: TGTGCCACCAGCAGAGATTCGACCGTTAATGGCTACACCTTC

d_gene: -
j_gene: TRBJ1-5
abundance: -
v_gene: TRBV5-1
CDR3aa: CASSLTGGSNQPQHF
CDR3nt: TGCGCCAGCAGCTTGACAGGAGGGAGCAATCAGCCCCAGCATTTT

d_gene: TRBD2
j_gene: TRBJ2-7
abundance: once
v_gene: TRBV10-2
CDR3aa: CASRKPNSGRASLLGDEQYF
CDR3nt: TGCGCCAGCAGAAAGCCCAATAGCGGGAGGGCCTCCCTGCTCGGGGACGAGCAGTACTTC

d_gene: TRBD2
j_gene: TRBJ2-5
abundance: -
v_gene: TRBV20-1
CDR3aa: CSAPIRGTGGNRVSQTQYF
CDR3nt: TGCAGTGCTCCGATCCGCGGCACGGGGGGGAACCGGGTCTCACAGACCCAGTACTTC

d_gene: TRBD2
j_gene: TRBJ2-1
abundance: -
v_gene: TRBV14
CDR3aa: CASSLLADYNEQFF
CDR3nt: TGTGCCAGCAGCCTCCTAGCGGACTACAATGAGCAGTTCTTC

d_gene: -
j_gene: TRBJ2-5
abundance: -
v_gene: TRBV7-8
CDR3aa: CASSLERSRETQYF
CDR3nt: TGTGCCAGCAGCCTGGAGAGAAGCCGAGAGACCCAGTACTTC

d_gene: -
j_gene: TRBJ2-7
abundance: -
v_gene: TRBV3-1
CDR3aa: CASSQESYEQYF
CDR3nt: TGTGCCAGCAGCCAAGAATCCTACGAGCAGTACTTC

d_gene: -
j_gene: TRBJ1-2
abundance: -
v_gene: TRBV20-1
CDR3aa: CSANDGGGGGYTF
CDR3nt: TGCAGTGCTAATGACGGGGGGGGCGGTGGCTACACCTTC

d_gene: TRBD1
j_gene: TRBJ1-6
abundance: -
v_gene: TRBV29-1
CDR3aa: CSVGQGGDSPLHF
CDR3nt: TGCAGCGTTGGCCAGGGGGGCGATTCACCCCTCCACTTT

d_gene: TRBD1
j_gene: TRBJ2-1
abundance: -
v_gene: TRBV2
CDR3aa: CASTRDRGYNEQFF
CDR3nt: TGTGCCAGCACCCGGGACAGGGGTTACAATGAGCAGTTCTTC

d_gene: -
j_gene: TRBJ1-5
abundance: once
v_gene: TRBV5-1
CDR3aa: CASSLEPSNQPQHF
CDR3nt: TGCGCCAGCAGCTTGGAACCTAGCAATCAGCCCCAGCATTTT

d_gene: -
j_gene: TRBJ1-2
abundance: -
v_gene: TRBV19
CDR3aa: CASSGQNYGYTF
CDR3nt: TGTGCCAGTAGTGGACAGAACTATGGCTACACCTTC

d_gene: -
j_gene: TRBJ2-5
abundance: -
v_gene: TRBV9
CDR3aa: CASSKGLETQYF
CDR3nt: TGTGCCAGCAGCAAGGGGTTGGAGACCCAGTACTTC

d_gene: TRBD2
j_gene: TRBJ2-1
abundance: -
v_gene: TRBV7-2
CDR3aa: CASRYALAGANEQFF
CDR3nt: TGTGCCAGCAGATACGCACTAGCGGGAGCTAATGAGCAGTTCTTC

d_gene: -
j_gene: TRBJ1-5
abundance: -
v_gene: TRBV2
CDR3aa: CASSAVGILQPQHF
CDR3nt: TGTGCCAGCAGTGCTGTAGGGATTCTGCAGCCCCAGCATTTT

d_gene: -
j_gene: TRBJ2-7
abundance: -
v_gene: TRBV18
CDR3aa: CASSPPDRILHF
CDR3nt: TGTGCCAGCTCACCCCCTGACAGGATTCTCCACTTC

d_gene: -
j_gene: TRBJ2-7
abundance: -
v_gene: TRBV10-3
CDR3aa: CAINDGSYEQYF
CDR3nt: TGTGCCATCAATGACGGATCCTACGAGCAGTACTTC

d_gene: TRBD2
j_gene: TRBJ2-3
abundance: -
v_gene: TRBV12-3/TRBV12-4
CDR3aa: CASSLAGGVTQYF
CDR3nt: TGTGCCAGCAGTTTGGCCGGGGGGGTTACGCAGTATTTT

d_gene: TRBD2
j_gene: TRBJ2-3
abundance: -
v_gene: TRBV12-3/TRBV12-4
CDR3aa: CDEWLSGKRNNADTQYF
CDR3nt: TGTGACGAGTGGCTGAGCGGGAAGCGAAACAACGCAGATACGCAGTATTTT

d_gene: -
j_gene: TRBJ2-2
abundance: -
v_gene: TRBV25-1
CDR3aa: CASSEFGGVNTGELFF
CDR3nt: TGTGCCAGCAGTGAATTCGGGGGAGTGAACACCGGGGAGCTGTTTTTT

d_gene: TRBD1
j_gene: TRBJ1-2
abundance: once
v_gene: TRBV20-1
CDR3aa: CSAKTGGAYGYTF
CDR3nt: TGCAGTGCTAAGACAGGGGGCGCTTATGGCTACACCTTC

d_gene: -
j_gene: TRBJ2-3
abundance: -
v_gene: TRBV7-3
CDR3aa: CASSSQAGAPGGTQYF
CDR3nt: TGTGCCAGCAGCTCCCAGGCCGGGGCCCCAGGTGGTACGCAGTATTTT

d_gene: -
j_gene: TRBJ1-2
abundance: -
v_gene: TRBV12-3/TRBV12-4
CDR3aa: CASTEGLRYGYTF
CDR3nt: TGTGCCAGCACCGAGGGTCTTCGGTATGGCTACACCTTC

d_gene: -
j_gene: TRBJ2-7
abundance: -
v_gene: TRBV3-1
CDR3aa: CASSPGAGAGFYEQYF
CDR3nt: TGTGCCAGCAGCCCCGGGGCGGGGGCAGGTTTCTACGAGCAGTACTTC

d_gene: -
j_gene: TRBJ1-1
abundance: -
v_gene: TRBV7-9
CDR3aa: CASTLTGNTEAFF
CDR3nt: TGTGCCAGCACCCTTACAGGGAACACTGAAGCTTTCTTT

d_gene: -
j_gene: TRBJ2-3
abundance: -
v_gene: TRBV7-9
CDR3aa: CASSLTGNPDTQYF
CDR3nt: TGTGCCAGCAGCCTTACAGGGAATCCAGATACGCAGTATTTT

d_gene: -
j_gene: TRBJ1-1
abundance: -
v_gene: TRBV7-9
CDR3aa: CASSSRWETEAFF
CDR3nt: TGTGCCAGCAGTTCCCGGTGGGAAACTGAAGCTTTCTTT

d_gene: -
j_gene: TRBJ1-2
abundance: -
v_gene: TRBV3-1
CDR3aa: CASSQVSGGGRGGYTF
CDR3nt: TGTGCCAGCAGCCAAGTTTCGGGAGGGGGGAGAGGTGGCTACACCTTC

d_gene: TRBD1
j_gene: TRBJ2-1
abundance: once
v_gene: TRBV25-1
CDR3aa: CASSPQGGSEQFF
CDR3nt: TGTGCCAGCAGCCCCCAAGGGGGCAGTGAGCAGTTCTTC

d_gene: -
j_gene: TRBJ1-2
abundance: -
v_gene: TRBV30
CDR3aa: CAWSDELYYGYTF
CDR3nt: TGTGCCTGGAGTGATGAGCTCTACTATGGCTACACCTTC